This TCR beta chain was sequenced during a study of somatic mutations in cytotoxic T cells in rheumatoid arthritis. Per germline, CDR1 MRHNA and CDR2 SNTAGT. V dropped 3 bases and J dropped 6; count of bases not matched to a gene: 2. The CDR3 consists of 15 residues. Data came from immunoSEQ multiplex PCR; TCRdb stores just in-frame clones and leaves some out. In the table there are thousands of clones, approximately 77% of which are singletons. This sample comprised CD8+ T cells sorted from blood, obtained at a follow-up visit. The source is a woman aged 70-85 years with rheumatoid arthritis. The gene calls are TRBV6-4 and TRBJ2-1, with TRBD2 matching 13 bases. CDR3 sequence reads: CASSETSGGTNEQFF. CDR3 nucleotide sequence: TGTGCCAGCAGTGAGACTAGCGGGGGGACCAATGAGCAGTTCTTC.